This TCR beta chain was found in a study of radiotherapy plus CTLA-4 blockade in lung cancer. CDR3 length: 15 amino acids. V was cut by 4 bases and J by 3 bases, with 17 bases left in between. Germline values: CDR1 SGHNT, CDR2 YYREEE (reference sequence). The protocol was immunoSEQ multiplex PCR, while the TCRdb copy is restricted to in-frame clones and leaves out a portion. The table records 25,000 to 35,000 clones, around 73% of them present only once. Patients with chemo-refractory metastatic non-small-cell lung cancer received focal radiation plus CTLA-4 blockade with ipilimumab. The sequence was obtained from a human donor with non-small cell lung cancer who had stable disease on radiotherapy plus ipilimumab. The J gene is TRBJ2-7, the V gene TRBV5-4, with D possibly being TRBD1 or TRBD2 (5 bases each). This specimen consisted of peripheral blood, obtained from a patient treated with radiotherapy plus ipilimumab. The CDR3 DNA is TGTGCCAGCAGCATAGTGGGGACGGAGCTCTACGAGCAGTACGTC. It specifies CASSIVGTELYEQYV.